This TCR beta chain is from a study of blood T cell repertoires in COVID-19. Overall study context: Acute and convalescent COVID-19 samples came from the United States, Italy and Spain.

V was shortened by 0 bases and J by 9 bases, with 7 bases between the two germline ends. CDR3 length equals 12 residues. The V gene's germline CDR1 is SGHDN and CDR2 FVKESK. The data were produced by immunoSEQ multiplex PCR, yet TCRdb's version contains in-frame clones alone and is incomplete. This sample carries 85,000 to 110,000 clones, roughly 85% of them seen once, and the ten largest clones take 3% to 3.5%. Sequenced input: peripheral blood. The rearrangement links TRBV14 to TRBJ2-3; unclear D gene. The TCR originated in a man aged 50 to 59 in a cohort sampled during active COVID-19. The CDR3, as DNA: TGTGCCAGCAGCCAAGATGGTGCGACGCAGTATTTT. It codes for CASSQDGATQYF.